The present T cell receptor (beta chain) was sequenced within a study of immune characterization of retroperitoneal liposarcoma. TCRdb reanalysed the PCR reads using MiXCR and keeps one entry per CDR3 protein. The sample has approximately 3,000 distinct CDR3 sequences, over 35% seen once. V shed 4 bases and J 10 bases; nucleotides not matched to a gene: 6. The CDR3 is made up of 13 amino acids. Per the germline V gene, CDR1 is SGHRS and CDR2 is YFSETQ. This clonotype originated in a male donor with retroperitoneal liposarcoma. Source material: tumor tissue. The chain combines TRBV5-1 with TRBJ2-1, with 9 bases that match TRBD2. CDR3 sequence reads: CASSKGLAEEQFF. The CDR3 DNA reads TGCGCCAGCAGCAAGGGACTAGCAGAGGAGCAGTTCTTC.